These 10 T cell receptor beta chains were sequenced from one sample in a study of blood T cell repertoires in COVID-19. The assay was immunoSEQ multiplex PCR, and TCRdb's table has in-frame clones only and misses some. The sample consists of about 220,000 clones, around 82% of them appearing once. Sequenced sample: peripheral blood. Source of these receptors: a human donor in a cohort sampled during active COVID-19.

The V gene is TRBV18, the J gene TRBJ1-2; D remains unclear. The CDR3 contains 13 residues. CDR1 and CDR2 from the germline V gene are KGHSH and LQKENI. V lost 8 bases, J lost 2 bases, and 12 bases lay in between. The CDR3 DNA follows: TGTGCCAGCCGCGAGACTATCAACTATGGCTACACCTTC. The encoded protein is CASRETINYGYTF.

This chain connects TRBV24-1 to TRBJ1-2; TRBD1 matches at 10 bases. Germline V gene lookup returns CDR1 KGHDR and CDR2 SFDVKD. This CDR3 has 17 residues. The junction had 7 bases not matched to a gene; V was cut back by 2 bases and J by 2 bases. DNA of the CDR3: TGTGCCACCAGTGATTCAGGGACAGGGGCCTTCAACTATGGCTACACCTTC. Translated: CATSDSGTGAFNYGYTF.

The V gene is TRBV5-1, the J gene TRBJ2-7; TRBD1 aligns across 7 bases. The CDR3 consists of 13 residues. V was pared by 1 base and J by 5 bases, with 3 bases of the junction left unmatched. Germline lookup yields CDR1 SGHRS and CDR2 YFSETQ. The chain's CDR3 is CASSLTGVDEQYF. In DNA, the CDR3 is TGCGCCAGCAGCTTGACAGGGGTCGACGAGCAGTACTTC.

CDR3 sequence: CASGGLAENFGELFF. CDR3 in DNA: TGTGCCAGCGGTGGACTAGCGGAGAATTTCGGGGAGCTGTTTTTT. V usage is TRBV7-8 and J usage is TRBJ2-2; 10 bases fit TRBD2. Germline CDR1 SGHVS, CDR2 FQNEAQ. Trimming cost V 8 bases and J 7 bases; bases outside gene matches: 10. The CDR3 runs 15 residues.

The chain carries TRBV18 and TRBJ1-1; D is unclear. V lost 6 bases and J lost 1, with 12 bases in between. The germline CDR1 and CDR2 sequences are KGHSH and LQKENI. CDR3 length equals 14 residues. CDR3: CASSAATGNTEAFF. The CDR3 DNA reads as TGTGCCAGCTCGGCCGCGACGGGGAACACTGAAGCTTTCTTT.

This clone showed up just a few times. V gene TRBV14 combines with J gene TRBJ1-2; TRBD1 matches 7 bases. Trimming cost V 3 bases and J 5 bases; bases outside gene matches: 3. CDR1 and CDR2 (germline): SGHDN, FVKESK. The CDR3 loop spans 13 amino acids. CDR3 protein: CASSQGDSYGYTF. CDR3 DNA sequence: TGTGCCAGCAGCCAGGGGGACAGTTATGGCTACACCTTC. Drawing the rest from reference TRBV14 and TRBJ1-2, the complete variable domain is EAGVTQFPSHSVIEKGQTVTLRCDPISGHDNLYWYRRVMGKEIKFLLHFVKESKQDESGMPNNRFLAERTGGTYSTLKVQPAELEDSGVYFCASSQGDSYGYTFGSGTRLTVV.

J is TRBJ2-4 and V is TRBV4-3; possible D gene TRBD2, 5 bases. The CDR3 has 14 amino acids. The germline CDR1 and CDR2 sequences are LGHNA and YSLEER. V was trimmed by 0 bases and J by 8 bases, leaving 11 bases between them. CDR3 sequence (DNA): TGCGCCAGCAGCCAAGATCGTACTAGTGACATTCAGTACTTC. It encodes CASSQDRTSDIQYF.

J is TRBJ2-1 and V is TRBV4-2, with a tentative D call TRBD2 (6 bases). V was shortened by 3 bases and J by 0 bases, with 15 bases between the two germline ends. Per the germline V gene, CDR1 is LGHNA and CDR2 is YNFKEQ. This CDR3 is 17 amino acids long. CDR3 protein: CASSHLGGPSSYNEQFF. The CDR3 coding sequence is TGTGCCAGCAGCCACCTCGGGGGACCGAGCTCCTACAATGAGCAGTTCTTC.

The V gene is TRBV28, the J gene TRBJ2-1; TRBD1 agrees at 7 bases. This CDR3 is 15 amino acids long. Germline values: CDR1 MDHEN, CDR2 SYDVKM. V shed 5 bases, J shed 2 bases, and the junction held 6 bases outside the gene matches. The CDR3 DNA reads as TGTGCCAGCAGTATCGGGACAGCTCCCTACAATGAGCAGTTCTTC. Translated: CASSIGTAPYNEQFF.

This chain joins TRBV19 and TRBJ1-2; D is unclear. This CDR3 spans 13 amino acids. Germline values: CDR1 LNHDA, CDR2 SQIVND (reference sequence). The V gene lost 5 bases and the J gene lost 4 bases, with 11 bases spanning the gap. DNA for the CDR3: TGTGCCAGTAGTTCCCGGGTTGGCTATGGCTACACCTTC. Protein product: CASSSRVGYGYTF.